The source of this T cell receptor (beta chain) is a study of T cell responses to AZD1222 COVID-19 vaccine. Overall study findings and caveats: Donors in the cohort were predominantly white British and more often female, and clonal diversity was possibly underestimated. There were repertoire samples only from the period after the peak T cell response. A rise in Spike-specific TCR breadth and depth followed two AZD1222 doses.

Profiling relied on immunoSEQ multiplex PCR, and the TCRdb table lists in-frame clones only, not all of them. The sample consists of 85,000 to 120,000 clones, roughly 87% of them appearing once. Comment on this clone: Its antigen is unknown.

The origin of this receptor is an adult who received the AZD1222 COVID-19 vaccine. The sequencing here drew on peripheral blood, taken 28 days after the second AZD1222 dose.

In DNA, the CDR3 is TGTGCCAGCAGTTCCGGGACAGGGATCTATGGCTACACCTTC. This gives the protein CASSSGTGIYGYTF. The chain links TRBV6-2 or TRBV6-3 to TRBJ1-2; TRBD1 agrees at 9 bases. J gave up 4 bases and V 4 bases, and 4 bases lay outside the gene matches. Per germline, CDR1 MNHEY and CDR2 SVGEGT. CDR3 size: 14 residues.